In this sample, the clone carrying this T cell receptor beta chain turned up once. The antigen is not known. The protocol was immunoSEQ multiplex PCR, while the TCRdb copy is restricted to in-frame clones and leaves out a portion. The data contain roughly 48,000 clones, around 78% of them singletons. The V gene lost 6 bases and the J gene lost 1 base, with 13 bases spanning the gap. Per germline, CDR1 MGHRA and CDR2 YSYEKL. This CDR3 has 14 residues. This sample's time point: week 35, safety follow-up. Each dose delivered 300 ug of mutant IDH1 20-mer peptide subcutaneously with imiquimod. Donors had new IDH1-mutant astrocytomas of WHO grade 3 or 4 (ATRX-lost). The sample belongs to a study of a mutant IDH1 vaccine in newly diagnosed glioma. Across the whole study: Commencement of vaccination occurred 4-6 weeks following radiotherapy alone, or concurrently with temozolomide cycles.

The source material was PBMCs, sampled from a glioma patient whose treatment included an IDH1 peptide vaccine. The receptor's source is a man in his forties or fifties with glioma. This chain uses TRBV4-1 with TRBJ2-7; TRBD1 is a possible D gene (6 bases). CDR3 bases: TGCGCCAGCAGGCGGACAGAAACATCCTACGAGCAGTACTTC. Translation gives CASRRTETSYEQYF.